This T cell receptor (beta chain) was obtained from a study of blood T cell repertoires in COVID-19. Assay: immunoSEQ multiplex PCR; the TCRdb copy retains only in-frame clones and omits some. The sample lists some 77,000 clones, roughly four fifths seen once, with under 2% in the top ten. This clone was seen a handful of times. CDR3 length equals 15 residues. The J segment lost 4 bases and the V segment lost 3 bases, leaving 3 bases of the junction unmatched. Germline values: CDR1 MDHEN, CDR2 SYDVKM. This chain connects TRBV28 to TRBJ2-2; 9 positions match TRBD1. The clonotype comes from a woman aged 60-75 years with acute or convalescent COVID-19. Sequenced sample: peripheral blood. The CDR3 DNA reads as TGTGCCAGCAGTTTCGGGGACAGGGCCACCGGGGAGCTGTTTTTT. Protein product: CASSFGDRATGELFF.